This T cell receptor beta chain was obtained from a study of technical replicates of blood from a few donors. The protocol was immunoSEQ multiplex PCR, while the TCRdb copy is restricted to in-frame clones and leaves out a portion. The sample holds 60,000 to 90,000 clones; approximately 97% are singletons and the top ten take 0.2% to 0.25%. Germline values: CDR1 SGHNT, CDR2 YENEEA. The CDR3 has 15 amino acids. The germline V and J ends were trimmed by 3 bases and 0 bases, with 8 bases remaining between them. This clonotype originated in a human donor in good health. Material: T cells isolated from PBMCs. The chain has TRBV11-3 and TRBJ1-4; D possibly corresponds to TRBD1 (6 bases). CDR3 residues: CASSFPGATNEKLFF. For the CDR3, the DNA is TGTGCCAGCAGCTTCCCAGGGGCAACTAATGAAAAACTGTTTTTT.